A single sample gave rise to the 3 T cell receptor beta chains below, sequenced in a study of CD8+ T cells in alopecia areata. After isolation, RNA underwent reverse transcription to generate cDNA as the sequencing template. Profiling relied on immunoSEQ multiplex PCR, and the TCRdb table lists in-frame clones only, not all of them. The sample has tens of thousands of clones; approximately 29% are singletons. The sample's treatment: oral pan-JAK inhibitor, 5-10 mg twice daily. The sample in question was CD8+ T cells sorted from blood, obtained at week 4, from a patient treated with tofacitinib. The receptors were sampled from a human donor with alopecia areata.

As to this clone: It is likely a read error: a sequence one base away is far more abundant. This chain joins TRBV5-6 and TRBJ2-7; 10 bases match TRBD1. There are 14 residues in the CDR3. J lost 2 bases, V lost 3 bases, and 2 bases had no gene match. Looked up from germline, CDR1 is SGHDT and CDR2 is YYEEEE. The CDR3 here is CASSYGTGAYEQYF. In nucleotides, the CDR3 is TGTGCCAGCAGCTACGGGACAGGGGCCTACGAGCAGTACTTC.

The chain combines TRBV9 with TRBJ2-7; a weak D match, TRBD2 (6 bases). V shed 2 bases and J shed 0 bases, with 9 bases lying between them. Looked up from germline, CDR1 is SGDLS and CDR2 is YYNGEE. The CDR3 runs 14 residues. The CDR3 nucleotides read TGTGCCAGCAGCGTGGAGGGGTTCTCCTACGAGCAGTACTTC. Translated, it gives CASSVEGFSYEQYF.

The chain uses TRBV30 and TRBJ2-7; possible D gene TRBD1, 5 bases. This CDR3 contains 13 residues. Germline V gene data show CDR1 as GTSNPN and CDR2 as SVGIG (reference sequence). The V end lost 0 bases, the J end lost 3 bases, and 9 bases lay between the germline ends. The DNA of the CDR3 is TGTGCCTGGAGTGTCGGACATTACTACGAGCAGTACTTC. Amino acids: CAWSVGHYYEQYF.